The 30 T cell receptor beta chains below come from one sample, sequenced in a study of spatial heterogeneity in lung cancer. TCRdb fed the 5' RACE reads into MiXCR, producing one record per CDR3 protein. The sample contains approximately 82,000 distinct CDR3 sequences, around an eighth of which appear only once. Time point reported: sample taken at primary tumor resection. Extraction of whole RNA from tumor, nontumor lung or frozen PBMC preceded unsorted sequencing. This specimen consisted of PBMCs, obtained at surgery. These receptors all stem from a male donor with early-stage non-small cell lung cancer.

This clonotype has a count of ten or more. The genes are TRBV11-2 and TRBJ1-1; unclear D gene. V was clipped by 1 base and J by 4 bases, with 4 bases between them. The germline CDR1 and CDR2 sequences are SGHAT and FQNNGV. This CDR3 has 12 amino acids. The CDR3 DNA reads TGTGCCAGCAGCTTAGGCTTCACTGAAGCTTTCTTT. It codes for CASSLGFTEAFF.

The V gene is TRBV18, the J gene TRBJ2-7; D is ambiguous. CDR3 length: 14 residues. The V gene's germline CDR1 is KGHSH and CDR2 LQKENI. V lost 3 bases and J 0 bases, leaving 9 bases between the germline ends. In DNA, the CDR3 is TGTGCCAGCTCACCCTCGACGGACTCCTACGAGCAGTACTTC. Translated: CASSPSTDSYEQYF.

The chain uses TRBV2 and TRBJ2-2; TRBD2 aligns across 11 bases. Germline V gives CDR1 SNHLY, CDR2 FYNNEI. V shed 6 bases, J shed 2 bases, and the junction held 14 bases outside the gene matches. The CDR3 spans 19 residues. Here the CDR3 DNA reads TGTGCCAGCAGCTTCATGTTGACTAGCGGGACCCTTAACACCGGGGAGCTGTTTTTT. It codes for CASSFMLTSGTLNTGELFF.

This clonotype was found many times. J is TRBJ1-1 and V is TRBV19, with D possibly TRBD1 on 5 matching bases. Germline lookup yields CDR1 LNHDA and CDR2 SQIVND (reference sequence). This CDR3 has 14 residues. V lost 3 bases and J 0 bases, leaving 8 bases between the germline ends. CDR3 DNA sequence: TGTGCCAGTAGTATCTCAGGGATGAACACTGAAGCTTTCTTT. Its translation is CASSISGMNTEAFF.

The J gene is TRBJ1-5, the V gene TRBV6-1; perhaps TRBD1 as D (5 bases). Germline V gene data show CDR1 as MNHNS and CDR2 as SASEGT. Trimming left V 4 bases short and J 0 bases short, with 10 bases between. The CDR3 is 15 amino acids. In nucleotides, the CDR3 is TGTGCCAGCAGTGTTCCGACAGATAGCAATCAGCCCCAGCATTTT. It translates to CASSVPTDSNQPQHF.

This clonotype has more than one count but fewer than ten. V is TRBV5-1 and J is TRBJ2-3; weak D call: TRBD2 (6 bases). This CDR3 has 14 amino acids. V was shortened by 5 bases and J by 6 bases, with 16 bases between the two germline ends. Per the germline V gene, CDR1 is SGHRS and CDR2 is YFSETQ. The CDR3 protein is CASSPGSGVDTQYF. The CDR3 nucleotides are TGCGCCAGCAGTCCGGGTTCGGGGGTTGATACGCAGTATTTT. Combining the CDR3 with reference TRBV5-1 and TRBJ2-3 gives the whole variable domain KAGVTQTPRYLIKTRGQQVTLSCSPISGHRSVSWYQQTPGQGLQFLFEYFSETQRNKGNFPGRFSGRQFSNSRSEMNVSTLELGDSALYLCASSPGSGVDTQYFGPGTRLTVL.

This clonotype was counted between two and nine times. The V and J genes are TRBV5-1 and TRBJ2-7; 14 nucleotides line up with TRBD2. This CDR3 region has 15 residues. Germline V gene sequence: CDR1 SGHRS, CDR2 YFSETQ. Trimming at V came to 4 bases and at J to 6 bases, leaving 6 bases not matched to a gene. CDR3 sequence reads: CASSLTSGRAVEQYF. The CDR3, as DNA: TGCGCCAGCAGCCTGACTAGCGGGAGGGCCGTCGAGCAGTACTTC.

V gene TRBV20-1 combines with J gene TRBJ2-1; 7 bases line up with TRBD2. Trimming cost V 1 base and J 3 bases; bases outside gene matches: 3. Germline CDR1 is DFQATT and CDR2 is SNEGSKA (reference sequence). The CDR3 contains 14 residues. CDR3 sequence reads: CSARVASGYNEQFF. CDR3 in DNA: TGCAGTGCTAGAGTGGCTAGCGGCTACAATGAGCAGTTCTTC.

This clonotype was seen at least ten times. V gene TRBV2 combines with J gene TRBJ1-1; D unclear. CDR3 length: 12 residues. V dropped 4 bases and J dropped 7 bases, with 10 bases sitting between them. The germline gives CDR1 SNHLY, CDR2 FYNNEI. The CDR3 region is CASSVYSSEAFF. The CDR3 bases are TGTGCCAGCAGTGTTTATAGTAGTGAAGCTTTCTTT.

This clonotype was seen a few times. The chain joins TRBV29-1 to TRBJ1-1, with D perhaps TRBD1 (5 bases). The CDR3 extends over 13 amino acids. CDR1 and CDR2 from the germline V gene are SQVTM and ANQGSEA. Trimming cost V 3 bases and J 1 base, with 9 bases left between them. CDR3 in DNA: TGCAGCGTTGATGGGGCTACGAACACTGAAGCTTTCTTT. It is translated as CSVDGATNTEAFF.

This clonotype was observed a handful of times. The rearrangement joins TRBV14 to TRBJ2-1; 8 bases are shared with TRBD2. The CDR3 has 15 residues. Looked up from germline, CDR1 is SGHDN and CDR2 is FVKESK. V lost 4 bases and J lost 2; bases outside the gene matches: 4. The CDR3 reads CASSPQRGPYNEQFF. CDR3 bases: TGTGCCAGCAGCCCACAGCGGGGGCCCTACAATGAGCAGTTCTTC.

This clonotype has just a few counts. The chain carries TRBV30 and TRBJ1-2, with D unclear. V lost 1 base, J lost 2 bases, and 20 bases lay in between. From germline, CDR1 is GTSNPN and CDR2 SVGIG (reference sequence). The CDR3 totals 17 residues. The CDR3 DNA sequence: TGTGCCTGGAGTGCTAATTTGGGAAGTCGAGAAAACTATGGCTACACCTTC. Its translation is CAWSANLGSRENYGYTF.

The chain links TRBV12-3 or TRBV12-4 to TRBJ2-1, with a tentative D call TRBD2 (5 bases). V was clipped by 6 bases and J by 2 bases, with 11 bases between them. The CDR3 is 14 amino acids. This CDR3 is CASRPTMAYNEQFF. CDR3 DNA sequence: TGTGCCAGCAGACCGACTATGGCCTACAATGAGCAGTTCTTC.

This clonotype was recorded many times. The chain uses TRBV7-2 and TRBJ2-3, with 8 bases aligning to TRBD2. The V gene end was trimmed by 6 bases and the J gene end by 1 base; junction bases not matched to a gene: 9. From germline, CDR1 is SGHTA and CDR2 FQGNSA. The CDR3 length is 16 residues. In DNA form, the CDR3 reads TGTGCCAGCAGTTTTACCGGGACTAGAGGCACAGATACGCAGTATTTT. Its translation is CASSFTGTRGTDTQYF.

The V and J genes are TRBV12-3 or TRBV12-4 and TRBJ2-5, with D possibly TRBD2 on 5 matching bases. The V end was cut by 7 bases, the J end by 5 bases, with 14 bases between. The length of the CDR3 is 13 residues. The CDR3 is CASTADLGETQYF. The CDR3 DNA reads as TGTGCCAGCACCGCGGACTTGGGGGAGACCCAGTACTTC.

The table lists this clonotype with a few counts. V is TRBV6-6 and J is TRBJ2-7; TRBD1 is a possible D gene (6 bases). The CDR3 loop spans 13 amino acids. Between the trimmed V and J ends, which lost 2 bases and 9 bases, there was a span of 14 bases. The germline V gene encodes CDR1 MNHNY and CDR2 SVGAGI (reference sequence). The CDR3 loop reads CASSYPGQKVQYF. CDR3 DNA sequence: TGTGCCAGCAGTTACCCCGGACAGAAAGTGCAGTACTTC.

This clonotype was picked up a small number of times. CDR3 amino acids: CSARQGSEKLFF. The CDR3 nucleotides read TGCAGTGCGAGACAGGGTAGCGAAAAACTGTTTTTT. The V and J genes are TRBV20-1 and TRBJ1-4; TRBD1 aligns across 7 bases. The V and J ends lost 6 bases and 8 bases, in that order; junction bases with no gene match: 6. The CDR3 length is 12 residues. Germline-derived CDR1 and CDR2 are DFQATT and SNEGSKA (reference sequence).

About this clonotype itself: A read error may explain this, as a much larger clone is one base away. This chain uses TRBV3-1 with TRBJ1-5; tentatively, D is TRBD1 (5 bases). This CDR3 is 16 amino acids long. V was cut by 4 bases and J by 0 bases, with 13 bases left in between. Germline CDR1 reads LGHDT; CDR2 reads YNNKEL (reference sequence). Written as DNA, the CDR3 is TGTGCCAGCAGCCCGGCTCCAGGGCATAGCAATCAGCCCCAGCATTTT. Translated: CASSPAPGHSNQPQHF.

This clonotype was counted a single time. A much larger clone is a single base away; this may be a read error. This chain connects TRBV6-2 or TRBV6-3 to TRBJ1-5, with D possibly being TRBD1 (6 bases). Germline lookup yields CDR1 MNHEY and CDR2 SVGEGT. The CDR3 sequence is 16 residues long. CDR3 nucleotides: TGTGCCAGCAGTTACACAGGAAGGGGGTTTAATCAGCGCCAGCATTTT. Translation gives CASSYTGRGFNQRQHF.

For the CDR3, the DNA is TGCGCCAGCAGCTTGGTAGTAGCGGGACGACTAGGCAATGAGCAGTTCTTC. Encoded protein: CASSLVVAGRLGNEQFF. The chain employs TRBV5-1 and TRBJ2-1; 8 positions agree with TRBD2. Trimming removed 0 bases from V and 6 bases from J; junction bases left unmatched: 11. This CDR3 is built from 17 residues. Germline values: CDR1 SGHRS, CDR2 YFSETQ.

The chain joins TRBV5-4 to TRBJ2-7; a weak D match, TRBD1 (5 bases). Germline V gene lookup returns CDR1 SGHNT and CDR2 YYREEE (reference sequence). The V gene lost 10 bases and the J gene lost 3 bases, with 17 bases spanning the gap. This CDR3 comprises 13 residues. CDR3 region: CAFLTGLSYEQYF. In DNA, the CDR3 is TGTGCCTTCCTAACAGGTTTGAGCTACGAGCAGTACTTC. Complete variable domain (other parts from reference TRBV5-4 and TRBJ2-7): ETGVTQSPTHLIKTRGQQVTLRCSSQSGHNTVSWYQQALGQGPQFIFQYYREEENGRGNFPPRFSGLQFPNYSSELNVNALELDDSALYLCAFLTGLSYEQYFGPGTRLTVT.

The gene calls are TRBV6-5 and TRBJ1-1; TRBD1 matches 7 bases. The CDR3 extends over 13 amino acids. Germline lookup yields CDR1 MNHEY and CDR2 SVGAGI. V was pared by 4 bases and J by 3 bases, with 2 bases of the junction left unmatched. The CDR3 DNA sequence: TGTGCCAGCAGTTTTGGACAGGACACTGAAGCTTTCTTT. It yields the protein CASSFGQDTEAFF.

This clonotype was seen more than once but under ten times. The rearrangement uses TRBV6-1 and TRBJ2-2; 7 nucleotides align to TRBD1. J was trimmed by 3 bases and V by 5 bases; bases with no gene match: 3. Germline lookup yields CDR1 MNHNS and CDR2 SASEGT. The CDR3 is 14 amino acids. The CDR3 sequence is CASSSQGDTGELFF. Written as DNA, the CDR3 is TGTGCCAGCAGTTCCCAGGGGGACACCGGGGAGCTGTTTTTT.

Turning to this clonotype: A much larger clone lies one base from this, so it may be a read error. This likely comes from a read error, as the CDR3 has no conserved phenylalanine or tryptophan at its end. J is TRBJ2-1 and V is TRBV3-1; unclear D gene. Germline loops: CDR1 LGHDT, CDR2 YNNKEL (reference sequence). V was clipped by 3 bases and J by 0 bases, with 12 bases between them. The CDR3 has 16 amino acids. CDR3 DNA sequence: TGTGCCAGCAGCCATTCAGGTCAAACCTCCTACAATGAGCAGTTCTCC. Amino acids: CASSHSGQTSYNEQFS.

This clonotype was detected a few times. V gene TRBV3-1 combines with J gene TRBJ2-2, with D perhaps TRBD2 (5 bases). CDR3 size: 18 residues. The V end lost 0 bases, the J end lost 5 bases, and 19 bases lay between the germline ends. Germline CDR1 is LGHDT and CDR2 is YNNKEL (reference sequence). This CDR3 is CASSQDFSRQTGTGELFF. In DNA form, the CDR3 reads TGTGCCAGCAGCCAAGATTTTAGCCGGCAGACGGGGACCGGGGAGCTGTTTTTT.

This clonotype was picked up a small number of times. The V call is TRBV2, the J call TRBJ1-2; D gene ambiguous. This CDR3 contains 13 residues. The ends were cut back, 1 base at V and 8 bases at J, with 11 bases in the middle. CDR1 is SNHLY and CDR2 is FYNNEI in the germline V gene. CDR3 residues: CASSEDAAYGYTF. DNA of the CDR3: TGTGCCAGCAGTGAAGACGCGGCCTACGGCTACACCTTC.

This clonotype was found a few times. This sequence joins TRBV20-1 and TRBJ2-7, with 12 positions matching TRBD2. CDR1 DFQATT and CDR2 SNEGSKA come from the germline V gene (reference sequence). This CDR3 is 14 amino acids long. After removal of 5 bases from V and 4 bases from J, the junction contained 6 bases not matched to a gene. The CDR3: CSASTTSGSYEQYF. The DNA of the CDR3 is TGCAGTGCTTCCACGACTAGCGGGAGTTACGAGCAGTACTTC.

The genes are TRBV2 and TRBJ2-7; D unclear. Trimming left V 3 bases short and J 5 bases short, with 14 bases between. Germline V gives CDR1 SNHLY, CDR2 FYNNEI. The length of the CDR3 is 14 residues. The CDR3 sequence is CASSEIGLGDEQYF. The CDR3 DNA reads TGTGCCAGCAGTGAGATAGGCCTTGGCGACGAGCAGTACTTC.

In its sample, this clonotype was seen a few times. With a much larger clone just one base away, this may be a read error. This rearrangement joins TRBV2 to TRBJ1-1; D is unresolved. Per germline, CDR1 SNHLY and CDR2 FYNNEI. The CDR3 totals 13 residues. V was cut by 3 bases and J by 1 base, with 6 bases left in between. The CDR3 bases are TGTGCCAGCAGTGAGGGAACGAACACTGAAGCTTTCTTT. This translates into CASSEGTNTEAFF.

This clonotype showed up just a few times. The gene calls are TRBV5-1 and TRBJ1-1; D may be TRBD1 (5 bases). Germline loops: CDR1 SGHRS, CDR2 YFSETQ. V lost 2 bases and J 5 bases, leaving 13 bases between the germline ends. This CDR3 is 14 amino acids long. CDR3 protein: CASSLTGRETEAFF. CDR3 sequence (DNA): TGCGCCAGCAGCTTAACGGGGCGAGAAACTGAAGCTTTCTTT.